This TCR beta chain was recovered during a study of shared clonotypes between healthy human individuals. TCRdb's copy holds only in-frame clones and misses some; the assay was immunoSEQ multiplex PCR. The sample lists hundreds of thousands of clones; roughly 77% were seen once. CDR1 is LGHNA and CDR2 is YNFKEQ in the germline V gene. The CDR3 runs to 14 residues. V was clipped by 0 bases and J by 15 bases; unmatched bases: 3. The chain joins TRBV4-2 to TRBJ2-1; 15 positions agree with TRBD2. This TCR was sampled from a woman between 40 and 55 years old in good health. Some clones in this sample may be carry-over from other donors' samples. The sequencing input was PBMCs. The chain's CDR3 is CASSQEGLAGGLFF. CDR3 DNA sequence: TGTGCCAGCAGCCAAGAGGGACTAGCGGGAGGACTGTTCTTC.